This T cell receptor beta chain was observed in a study of T-cell memory formation after mild COVID-19. Whole-study context: TCR clusters were mostly confined to one donor each. General observations from the study: Prior to infection, memory already included some responding clones, suggesting cross-reactive memory joined. Clones that contracted from day 15 to 85 were balanced CD4/CD8, while later expanders leaned CD4+.

V lost 1 base and J 12 bases, leaving 7 bases between the germline ends. CDR1 MGHDK and CDR2 SYGVNS come from the germline V gene. The CDR3 extends over 11 amino acids. TCRalpha and TCRbeta libraries used 5'RACE with constant-segment primers and UMIs. Via MiXCR, TCRdb re-called the 5' RACE reads, giving one row per CDR3 protein. The sample has about half a million distinct CDR3 sequences, about 20% seen once. To note about this clonotype: What it recognizes is unknown.

This clonotype was sampled from an adult woman who had mild COVID-19 (a few samples of this study predate the infection). Cell type and time point are not known. This chain joins TRBV25-1 and TRBJ2-1; D possibly uses TRBD1 or TRBD2 (5 bases each). The source material was PBMCs or a T cell subset sorted from them (not recorded which). In nucleotides, the CDR3 is TGTGCCAGCAGTGAATTGAGGGGGCAGTTCTTC. Its protein product is CASSELRGQFF.